The 32 T cell receptor beta chains presented below share a single source sample, sequenced in a study of T cells in Graves' hyperthyroidism and ophthalmopathy. TCR beta CDR3 regions were amplified from RNA. RT-PCR in the first round (using the HTBI primer set) targeted the TCR CDR3. TCRdb analysed the multiplex PCR reads with MiXCR anew, one entry per CDR3 protein. This table holds about 770,000 distinct CDR3 sequences, around 20% found once. The sequenced sample consisted of blood. The source is a woman aged 50 to 60 with Graves' hyperthyroidism that later progressed to Graves' ophthalmopathy.

This clonotype was picked up a small number of times. The J gene is TRBJ2-2, the V gene TRBV18; D may correspond to TRBD1 or TRBD2 (5 bases each). V lost 3 bases to trimming and J lost 6 bases, with 8 bases between them. This CDR3 is 13 amino acids long. Germline lookup yields CDR1 KGHSH and CDR2 LQKENI. The CDR3 bases are TGTGCCAGCTCACCTCTGGGACCCGGGGAGCTGTTTTTT. This encodes CASSPLGPGELFF.

V usage is TRBV19 and J usage is TRBJ1-2, with D unclear. CDR1 is LNHDA, CDR2 SQIVND, per germline (reference sequence). V was cut by 6 bases and J by 0 bases, with 14 bases left in between. CDR3 size: 15 residues. The CDR3 sequence: CASSRPSGANYGYTF. Written as DNA, the CDR3 is TGTGCCAGTAGCCGACCCAGTGGGGCTAACTATGGCTACACCTTC.

The chain has TRBV4-1 and TRBJ1-5; D is uncertain. Germline CDR1 and CDR2: MGHRA and YSYEKL. The CDR3 runs 15 residues. V was pared by 4 bases and J by 0 bases, with 10 bases between. For the CDR3, the DNA is TGCGCCAGCAGCCTAGGATTTTTTAGCAATCAGCCCCAGCATTTT. Protein: CASSLGFFSNQPQHF.

A few counts support this clonotype. The chain is built from TRBV24-1 and TRBJ2-1; 10 nucleotides line up with TRBD1. Germline CDR1 is KGHDR and CDR2 is SFDVKD. Losses at the gene ends were 0 bases for V and 6 bases for J; bases not matched to a gene: 7. This CDR3 spans 17 amino acids. CDR3 protein: CATSDLPRTGGSNEQFF. Here the CDR3 DNA reads TGTGCCACCAGTGATTTGCCCCGGACAGGGGGGAGCAATGAGCAGTTCTTC.

This clonotype appeared many times. The chain employs TRBV5-1 and TRBJ2-3; no reliable D call. The germline V gene has CDR1 SGHRS and CDR2 YFSETQ. The CDR3 runs 15 residues. Trimming pared 1 base from V and 2 bases from J, leaving 11 bases between. The CDR3 spells CASSLNLGSTDTQYF. The CDR3 region has the DNA TGCGCCAGCAGCTTGAATCTGGGATCCACAGATACGCAGTATTTT.

This clonotype appeared many times. The CDR3 coding sequence is TGTGCCAGCAGTTTAGCCAGGGACAGGGGGCGAGGACAGCCCCAGCATTTT. Residues: CASSLARDRGRGQPQHF. The chain couples TRBV12-3 or TRBV12-4 to TRBJ1-5; TRBD1 matches at 12 bases. The CDR3 is made up of 17 amino acids. Trimming took 0 bases from V and 7 from J; bases not matched to a gene: 7.

This chain connects TRBV10-1 to TRBJ2-3, with D perhaps matching TRBD1 or TRBD2 (6 bases each). CDR3 length equals 14 residues. Trimming pared 8 bases from V and 0 bases from J, leaving 12 bases between. Germline V CDR1 and CDR2: WNHNN, SYGVQD (reference sequence). CDR3 sequence (DNA): TGCGCCAGCCAAGGGGGGATTAGCACAGATACGCAGTATTTT. It encodes CASQGGISTDTQYF.

At least ten counts were recorded for this clonotype. The genes are TRBV5-5 and TRBJ1-1, with D unclear. V lost 4 bases to trimming and J lost 1 base, with 14 bases between them. The CDR3 is 15 residues long. The germline V gene has CDR1 SGHKS and CDR2 YYEKEE (reference sequence). CDR3 DNA sequence: TGTGCCAGCAGCCACCGAATAACAACGAACACTGAAGCTTTCTTT. Protein product: CASSHRITTNTEAFF.

In this sample, this clonotype turned up a few times. The chain joins TRBV29-1 to TRBJ1-1; 10 bases match TRBD1. Germline V gene sequence: CDR1 SQVTM, CDR2 ANQGSEA. After removal of 8 bases from V and 7 bases from J, the junction contained 10 bases not matched to a gene. This CDR3 comprises 13 residues. The CDR3: CSYRTGGGNEAFF. CDR3 in DNA: TGCAGCTACCGGACAGGGGGTGGGAATGAAGCTTTCTTT.

This clonotype came up many times. The chain employs TRBV7-9 and TRBJ2-5; D call uncertain. V was shortened by 3 bases and J by 1 base, with 9 bases between the two germline ends. The length of the CDR3 is 14 residues. Germline loops: CDR1 SEHNR, CDR2 FQNEAQ (reference sequence). DNA for the CDR3: TGTGCCAGCAGCTTGAACAGCCTCCAAGAGACCCAGTACTTC. Residues: CASSLNSLQETQYF.

This clonotype was seen repeatedly, ten times or more. This chain links TRBV3-1 with TRBJ1-2; D possibly corresponds to TRBD1 (5 bases). V shed 1 base and J shed 3 bases, with 12 bases lying between them. This CDR3 is built from 15 residues. CDR1 is LGHDT and CDR2 is YNNKEL in the germline V gene (reference sequence). DNA of the CDR3: TGTGCCAGCAGCCAAGGAACAGGCCGCTACTATGGCTACACCTTC. Its translation is CASSQGTGRYYGYTF. The variable domain in full, with the rest retrieved from reference TRBV3-1 and TRBJ1-2, is DTAVSQTPKYLVTQMGNDKSIKCEQNLGHDTMYWYKQDSKKFLKIMFSYNNKELIINETVPNRFSPKSPDKAHLNLHINSLELGDSAVYFCASSQGTGRYYGYTFGSGTRLTVV.

In its sample, this clonotype was seen many times. The chain links TRBV5-1 to TRBJ1-1; no clear D. Per germline, CDR1 SGHRS and CDR2 YFSETQ. Trimming shortened V by 6 bases and J by 5 bases, and 17 bases separated the two germline ends. This CDR3 is 14 amino acids long. CDR3 nucleotides: TGCGCCAGCACTGACTCCTTGGTTGGAACTGAAGCTTTCTTT. Protein: CASTDSLVGTEAFF.

The genes are TRBV29-1 and TRBJ2-5; 14 bases agree with TRBD2. V was pared by 6 bases and J by 1 base, with 7 bases of the junction left unmatched. This CDR3 is 16 amino acids long. The germline V gene encodes CDR1 SQVTM and CDR2 ANQGSEA. The CDR3 loop reads CSVLGLAGGTQETQYF. The CDR3 nucleotides are TGCAGCGTCCTAGGACTAGCGGGGGGTACCCAAGAGACCCAGTACTTC. The variable domain in full, with the rest retrieved from reference TRBV29-1 and TRBJ2-5, is SAVISQKPSRDICQRGTSLTIQCQVDSQVTMMFWYRQQPGQSLTLIATANQGSEATYESGFVIDKFPISRPNLTFSTLTVSNMSPEDSSIYLCSVLGLAGGTQETQYFGPGTRLLVL.

The genes are TRBV10-3 and TRBJ2-7; 8 bases are shared with TRBD1. J was trimmed by 3 bases and V by 3 bases; bases with no gene match: 4. The germline V gene has CDR1 ENHRY and CDR2 SYGVKD. CDR3 length: 14 amino acids. The CDR3 loop reads CAISDTGGNYEQYF. CDR3 DNA sequence: TGTGCCATCAGTGATACAGGGGGTAACTACGAGCAGTACTTC.

This clonotype has just a few counts. The chain combines TRBV5-1 with TRBJ2-5; D gene ambiguous. V gave up 0 bases and J gave up 1 base, with 10 bases separating them. CDR1 SGHRS and CDR2 YFSETQ come from the germline V gene. CDR3 size: 15 residues. This chain's CDR3 is CASSLAVGRQETQYF. As DNA, the CDR3 is TGCGCCAGCAGCTTGGCGGTCGGGCGCCAAGAGACCCAGTACTTC.

There are many counts of this clonotype. In nucleotides, the CDR3 is TGTGCCTGGAGTGAAGGACAGGGCAATCAGCCCCAGCATTTT. It specifies CAWSEGQGNQPQHF. V gene TRBV30 combines with J gene TRBJ1-5, with TRBD1 identical over 7 bases. The J segment lost 2 bases and the V segment lost 1 base, leaving 2 bases of the junction unmatched. This CDR3 contains 14 residues. Germline loops: CDR1 GTSNPN, CDR2 SVGIG (reference sequence). Variable domain in full (rest from reference TRBV30 and TRBJ1-5): SQTIHQWPATLVQPVGSPLSLECTVEGTSNPNLYWYRQAAGRGLQLLFYSVGIGQISSEVPQNLSASRPQDRQFILSSKKLLLSDSGFYLCAWSEGQGNQPQHFGDGTRLSIL.

The V and J genes are TRBV2 and TRBJ1-5; 8 nucleotides line up with TRBD1. Unmatched junction bases numbered 7, after V lost 0 bases and J lost 6 bases. The germline gives CDR1 SNHLY, CDR2 FYNNEI. The length of the CDR3 is 16 residues. This CDR3 is CASSEAFQGAGQPQHF. In DNA, the CDR3 is TGTGCCAGCAGTGAAGCGTTTCAGGGGGCCGGTCAGCCCCAGCATTTT. The full variable domain, rest sourced from reference TRBV2 and TRBJ1-5, is EPEVTQTPSHQVTQMGQEVILRCVPISNHLYFYWYRQILGQKVEFLVSFYNNEISEKSEIFDDQFSVERPDGSNFTLKIRSTKLEDSAMYFCASSEAFQGAGQPQHFGDGTRLSIL.

This clonotype was recorded a few times. V and J are TRBV5-4 and TRBJ2-5; maybe TRBD2 (7 bases). The V end lost 0 bases, the J end lost 7 bases, and 22 bases lay between the germline ends. The CDR3 contains 17 residues. Germline assignment: CDR1 SGHNT and CDR2 YYREEE (reference sequence). CDR3 DNA sequence: TGTGCCAGCAGCTTGGGGCCGGGACCCTTGAGGGGGGGGACCCAGTACTTC. Its protein product is CASSLGPGPLRGGTQYF.

This clonotype occurred a few times. The chain has TRBV6-1 and TRBJ1-5, with unresolved D. This CDR3 has 13 residues. Trimming took 7 bases from V and 4 from J, leaving 11 bases between them. The germline CDR1 and CDR2 sequences are MNHNS and SASEGT. Here the CDR3 reads CASNPGSNQPQHF. CDR3 sequence (DNA): TGTGCCAGCAACCCGGGGTCGAATCAGCCCCAGCATTTT.

This clonotype was picked up a small number of times. The chain has TRBV6-1 and TRBJ2-3; 9 bases map to TRBD2. In germline, CDR1 is MNHNS, CDR2 SASEGT. This CDR3 is built from 17 residues. Trimming removed 2 bases from V and 2 bases from J; junction bases left unmatched: 8. CDR3: CASSESTAGGYTDTQYF. For the CDR3, the DNA is TGTGCCAGCAGTGAATCGACAGCGGGGGGATACACAGATACGCAGTATTTT.

The V call is TRBV19, the J call TRBJ2-3, with 8 bases fitting TRBD2. The J segment lost 9 bases and the V segment lost 6 bases, leaving 5 bases of the junction unmatched. CDR1 LNHDA and CDR2 SQIVND come from the germline V gene (reference sequence). The CDR3 is 12 amino acids. The CDR3 DNA reads as TGTGCCAGTAGGACACCGGGGGGGACGCAGTATTTT. Protein product: CASRTPGGTQYF.

This clonotype was recorded at least ten times. V and J are TRBV29-1 and TRBJ1-1; TRBD1 is a possible D gene (6 bases). V was pared by 3 bases and J by 1 base, with 9 bases between. The CDR3 totals 13 residues. The germline gives CDR1 SQVTM, CDR2 ANQGSEA. The CDR3 is CSVESGANTEAFF. The CDR3 DNA reads TGCAGCGTTGAGTCGGGGGCGAACACTGAAGCTTTCTTT.

V and J are TRBV7-9 and TRBJ1-2; 7 positions match TRBD1. Germline V CDR1 and CDR2: SEHNR, FQNEAQ (reference sequence). V lost 5 bases to trimming and J lost 1 base; unmatched junction nucleotides: 7. The CDR3 is 15 residues long. The CDR3 DNA follows: TGTGCCAGCAGCCCCCGGGACAGCATTAACTATGGCTACACCTTC. Encoded protein: CASSPRDSINYGYTF.

This clonotype has at least ten counts. V usage is TRBV12-3 or TRBV12-4 and J usage is TRBJ1-2; D gene uncertain. The V end was cut by 8 bases, the J end by 6 bases, with 16 bases between. The CDR3 contains 13 residues. The CDR3 region has the DNA TGTGCCAGCGACAACACCCCGCGTGATGGCTACACCTTC. It encodes CASDNTPRDGYTF.

This clonotype was detected many times. The V call is TRBV9, the J call TRBJ1-1, with D unclear. Germline lookup yields CDR1 SGDLS and CDR2 YYNGEE. There are 13 residues in the CDR3. The V end lost 5 bases, the J end lost 1 base, and 9 bases lay between the germline ends. CDR3 loop: CASSARRNTEAFF. As DNA, the CDR3 is TGTGCCAGCAGTGCCAGGAGGAACACTGAAGCTTTCTTT.

This clonotype was recorded a few times. The chain joins TRBV7-3 to TRBJ2-3; 13 bases agree with TRBD2. This CDR3 contains 17 residues. Germline assignment: CDR1 SGHTA and CDR2 FQGTGA. V was clipped by 5 bases and J by 2 bases; unmatched bases: 7. CDR3 loop: CASSPGTSGVHTDTQYF. The CDR3 DNA follows: TGTGCCAGCAGCCCCGGGACTAGCGGGGTCCACACAGATACGCAGTATTTT. The variable domain in full, with the rest retrieved from reference TRBV7-3 and TRBJ2-3, is GAGVSQTPSNKVTEKGKYVELRCDPISGHTALYWYRQSLGQGPEFLIYFQGTGAADDSGLPNDRFFAVRPEGSVSTLKIQRTERGDSAVYLCASSPGTSGVHTDTQYFGPGTRLTVL.

As for this clonotype: Given a much more abundant clone one base away, this may be a read error. This chain joins TRBV5-1 and TRBJ1-6; weak D call: TRBD1 (6 bases). The CDR3 spans 12 residues. Germline loops: CDR1 SGHRS, CDR2 YFSETQ. V was pared by 4 bases and J by 11 bases, with 10 bases between. The CDR3 DNA follows: TGCGCCAGCAGCATGACAGGAGCACCCCTCCACTTT. This codes for CASSMTGAPLHF.

This clonotype was found a few times. This chain joins TRBV20-1 and TRBJ1-5, with D unclear. The CDR3 consists of 16 residues. The germline CDR1 and CDR2 sequences are DFQATT and SNEGSKA (reference sequence). Trimming pared 3 bases from V and 0 bases from J, leaving 15 bases between. In nucleotides, the CDR3 is TGCAGTGCTAGCAAGGATCAGATACTTAGCAATCAGCCCCAGCATTTT. Translated, it gives CSASKDQILSNQPQHF.

The CDR3 reads CSVDGTGGAGYEQYF. The CDR3 region has the DNA TGCAGCGTGGACGGGACAGGGGGCGCGGGCTACGAGCAGTACTTC. V usage is TRBV29-1 and J usage is TRBJ2-7; the match to TRBD1 covers 12 bases. Germline V gene sequence: CDR1 SQVTM, CDR2 ANQGSEA. The ends lost 6 bases at V and 3 bases at J; junction bases unmatched: 9. This CDR3 comprises 15 residues.

Of note for this clonotype: Germline and junction disagree at one end, which may indicate a read error. V is TRBV3-1 and J is TRBJ1-1; 8 bases are a match to TRBD1. This CDR3 is built from 16 residues. Germline values: CDR1 LGHDT, CDR2 YNNKEL (reference sequence). This CDR3 reads CVSSQDWTGWHTEAFF. The CDR3 DNA is TGTGTCAGCAGCCAAGATTGGACAGGGTGGCACACTGAAGCTTTCTTT. Filled out from reference TRBV3-1 and TRBJ1-1, the complete variable domain reads DTAVSQTPKYLVTQMGNDKSIKCEQNLGHDTMYWYKQDSKKFLKIMFSYNNKELIINETVPNRFSPKSPDKAHLNLHINSLELGDSAVYFCVSSQDWTGWHTEAFFGQGTRLTVV.

Here the CDR3 reads CASSLDGQGGSPLHF. CDR3 DNA sequence: TGTGCCAGCAGCTTAGACGGACAGGGGGGTTCACCCCTCCACTTT. The V and J genes are TRBV7-9 and TRBJ1-6, with 10 positions matching TRBD1. The CDR3 loop spans 15 amino acids. The V segment lost 1 base and the J segment 9 bases; nucleotides outside the gene matches: 3. In germline, CDR1 is SEHNR, CDR2 FQNEAQ (reference sequence).

In this sample, this clonotype turned up a few times. This rearrangement joins TRBV6-1 to TRBJ1-1; possible D gene TRBD1, 5 bases. The CDR3 sequence is 14 residues long. The V gene's germline CDR1 is MNHNS and CDR2 SASEGT. V was pared by 5 bases and J by 8 bases, with 18 bases between. The CDR3 sequence: CASSSRASSSEAFF. The CDR3 DNA is TGTGCCAGCAGTTCCAGGGCTTCGAGTTCGGAAGCTTTCTTT.